The text below deals with one TCR beta chain. Antigen unknown. V shed 3 bases, J shed 0 bases, and the junction held 5 bases outside the gene matches. CDR1 and CDR2 (germline): SGHVS, FQNEAQ. The CDR3 totals 16 residues. The PCR contained 60 Vbeta and 13 Jbeta primers. Assay: immunoSEQ multiplex PCR; the TCRdb copy retains only in-frame clones and omits some. The table records about 90,000 clones, around 85% of them present only once. The sample belongs to a study of cytomegalovirus exposure and HLA in healthy donors. Turning to the study itself: When roughly 420 donors were genotyped, roughly 78% of them were found to fall in the Caucasian-associated ancestry cluster. Study results and caveats: There were three CMV-associated chains whose specificity for CMV antigens was confirmed in vitro. A later analysis linked a missense variant in DCLRE1C to the trimming of TCR beta V and J genes. A later analysis revealed that TCR association rates differed between HLA loci, peaking at DRB1 and bottoming out at HLA-C.

This receptor was obtained from a man between 18 and 29 years old in good health and CMV-seronegative. Sequenced input: PBMCs. The chain joins TRBV7-8 to TRBJ2-3; 8 bases fit TRBD2. CDR3 DNA: TGTGCCAGCAGCTTGGGGGCTAGCGGGAGCACAGATACGCAGTATTTT. Protein sequence: CASSLGASGSTDTQYF.